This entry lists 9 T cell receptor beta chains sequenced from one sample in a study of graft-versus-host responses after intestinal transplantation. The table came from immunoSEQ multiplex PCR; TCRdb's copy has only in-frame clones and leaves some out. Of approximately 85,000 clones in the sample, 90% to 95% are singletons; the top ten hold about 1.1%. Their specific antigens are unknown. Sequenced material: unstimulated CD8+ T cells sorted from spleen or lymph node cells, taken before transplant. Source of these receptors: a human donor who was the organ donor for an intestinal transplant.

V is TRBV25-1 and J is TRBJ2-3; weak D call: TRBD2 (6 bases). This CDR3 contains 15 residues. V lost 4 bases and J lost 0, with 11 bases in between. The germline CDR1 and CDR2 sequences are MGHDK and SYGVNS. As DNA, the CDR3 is TGTGCCAGCAGTGTTGGCGGGGCTAGCACAGATACGCAGTATTTT. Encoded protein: CASSVGGASTDTQYF.

The CDR3 region is CASSRAEREAQYF. For the CDR3, the DNA is TGTGCCAGCAGCCGGGCGGAACGGGAGGCCCAGTACTTC. This chain uses TRBV14 with TRBJ2-5; TRBD2 aligns across 7 bases. Per germline, CDR1 SGHDN and CDR2 FVKESK. Trimming removed 4 bases from V and 9 bases from J; junction bases left unmatched: 8. CDR3 length equals 13 residues.

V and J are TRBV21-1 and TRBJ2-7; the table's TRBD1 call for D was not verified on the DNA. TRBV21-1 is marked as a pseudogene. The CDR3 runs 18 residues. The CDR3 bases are TGTGCCAGCAGCATATGGGGACAAGGGGGCACCGCTCTCTACGAGCAGTACTTC. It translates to CASSIWGQGGTALYEQYF.

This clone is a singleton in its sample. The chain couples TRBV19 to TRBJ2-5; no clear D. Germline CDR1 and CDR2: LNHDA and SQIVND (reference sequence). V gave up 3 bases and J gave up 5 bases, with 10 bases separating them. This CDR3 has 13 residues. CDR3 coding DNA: TGTGCCAGTAGTATCCTGCCCGGGGAGACCCAGTACTTC. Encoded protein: CASSILPGETQYF.

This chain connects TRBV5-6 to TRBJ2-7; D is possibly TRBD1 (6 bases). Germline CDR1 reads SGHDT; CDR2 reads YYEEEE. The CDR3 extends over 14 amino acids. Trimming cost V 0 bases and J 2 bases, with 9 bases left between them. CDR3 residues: CASSLGRDTYEQYF. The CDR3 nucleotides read TGTGCCAGCAGCTTGGGACGGGACACCTACGAGCAGTACTTC.

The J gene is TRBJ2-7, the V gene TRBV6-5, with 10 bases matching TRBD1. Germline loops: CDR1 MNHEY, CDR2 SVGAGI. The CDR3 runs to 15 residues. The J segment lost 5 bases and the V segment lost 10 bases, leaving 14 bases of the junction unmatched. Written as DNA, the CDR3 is TGTGCCAATTTCTACTCCCGGGACAGGGGCCACGAGCAGTACTTC. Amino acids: CANFYSRDRGHEQYF.

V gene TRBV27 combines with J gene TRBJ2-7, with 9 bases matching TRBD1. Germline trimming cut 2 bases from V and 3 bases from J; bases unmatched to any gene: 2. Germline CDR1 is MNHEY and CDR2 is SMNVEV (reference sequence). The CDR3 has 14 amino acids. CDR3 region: CASSLAGQGYEQYF. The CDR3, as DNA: TGTGCCAGCAGTTTAGCGGGACAGGGCTACGAGCAGTACTTC.

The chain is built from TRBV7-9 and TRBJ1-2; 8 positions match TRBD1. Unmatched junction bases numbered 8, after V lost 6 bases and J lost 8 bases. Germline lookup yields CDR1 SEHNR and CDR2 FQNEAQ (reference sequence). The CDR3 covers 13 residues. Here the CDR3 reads CASSFTGGTGYTF. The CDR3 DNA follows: TGTGCCAGCAGTTTTACAGGGGGTACCGGCTACACCTTC.

CDR3 sequence (DNA): TGTGCCAGCAGCTTTGACTCTGAAGCTTTCTTT. It translates to CASSFDSEAFF. The chain joins TRBV11-2 to TRBJ1-1; D remains unclear. The CDR3 loop spans 11 amino acids. The V end lost 3 bases, the J end lost 6 bases, and 5 bases lay between the germline ends. In germline, CDR1 is SGHAT, CDR2 FQNNGV.